Below, 9 T cell receptor beta chains from the same sample are listed, as sequenced in a study of T cells in Graves' hyperthyroidism and ophthalmopathy. Amplification yielded TCR beta CDR3 regions, with RNA transcripts as the source. The primer set for the first-round RT-PCR of the TCR CDR3 was HTBI. TCRdb passed the multiplex PCR reads through MiXCR, listing each CDR3 protein once. Of about 290,000 distinct CDR3 sequences listed, 15% to 20% are singletons. Specimen: blood. The receptors stem from a woman in her sixties with Graves' ophthalmopathy.

Ten or more counts support this clonotype. This chain links TRBV5-1 with TRBJ1-4; the D gene is possibly TRBD1 (6 bases). The ends were cut back, 4 bases at V and 7 bases at J, with 11 bases in the middle. Per germline, CDR1 SGHRS and CDR2 YFSETQ. This CDR3 region has 13 residues. The CDR3 sequence: CASSRGTREKLFF. The CDR3 DNA is TGCGCCAGCAGCAGGGGGACGCGTGAAAAACTGTTTTTT.

There are a few counts of this clonotype. V and J are TRBV3-1 and TRBJ1-6, with D unclear. V lost 0 bases, J lost 10 bases, and 4 bases lay in between. Germline V gene sequence: CDR1 LGHDT, CDR2 YNNKEL (reference sequence). This CDR3 has 12 amino acids. The CDR3 sequence: CASSQENSPLHF. The CDR3 DNA reads as TGTGCCAGCAGCCAAGAAAACTCACCCCTCCACTTT.

The table lists this clonotype with many counts. The chain uses TRBV5-1 and TRBJ2-5; 8 bases match TRBD1. Germline loops: CDR1 SGHRS, CDR2 YFSETQ. The CDR3 loop spans 13 amino acids. Germline trimming cut 6 bases from V and 1 base from J; bases unmatched to any gene: 2. CDR3 coding DNA: TGCGCCAGCAACAGGGGGTCCCAAGAGACCCAGTACTTC. It is translated as CASNRGSQETQYF.

At least ten counts were recorded for this clonotype. This chain joins TRBV6-1 and TRBJ1-3; perhaps TRBD1 as D (5 bases). The CDR3 loop spans 14 amino acids. Trimming took 6 bases from V and 1 from J, leaving 10 bases between them. CDR1 and CDR2 from the germline V gene are MNHNS and SASEGT. CDR3 region: CASSRDGSGNTIYF. The DNA of the CDR3 is TGTGCCAGCAGCCGGGACGGATCTGGAAACACCATATATTTT.

The CDR3 reads CASSPSRGRETQYF. CDR3 DNA: TGTGCCAGCAGCCCTAGCAGAGGGAGGGAGACCCAGTACTTC. This rearrangement joins TRBV9 to TRBJ2-5, with D tentatively TRBD2 (6 bases). Trimming removed 4 bases at V and 5 bases at J, with 15 bases between. The CDR3 totals 14 residues. The V gene's germline CDR1 is SGDLS and CDR2 YYNGEE.

This clonotype was seen many times. DNA of the CDR3: TGCGCCAGCGCATGGGGGGCAGTCTCCGTCTCCGAGCAGTACTTC. It yields the protein CASAWGAVSVSEQYF. V gene TRBV5-1 combines with J gene TRBJ2-7; D possibly uses TRBD1 or TRBD2 (6 bases each). V gave up 7 bases and J gave up 6 bases, with 23 bases separating them. The CDR3 has 15 amino acids. Germline V gene sequence: CDR1 SGHRS, CDR2 YFSETQ.

The V and J genes are TRBV5-6 and TRBJ1-5; D gene uncertain. Germline CDR1 and CDR2: SGHDT and YYEEEE. The CDR3 length is 17 residues. V shed 3 bases and J shed 0 bases, with 16 bases lying between them. The CDR3 DNA reads TGTGCCAGCAGCTCGACCCTTCTTACCTATAGCAATCAGCCCCAGCATTTT. Translated: CASSSTLLTYSNQPQHF.

In this sample, this clonotype turned up many times. The chain carries TRBV5-1 and TRBJ2-1, with 7 bases fitting TRBD2. V was pared by 4 bases and J by 3 bases, with 7 bases of the junction left unmatched. Germline V gene lookup returns CDR1 SGHRS and CDR2 YFSETQ. This CDR3 spans 15 amino acids. The chain's CDR3 is CASSETSFLYNEQFF. The CDR3 DNA sequence: TGCGCCAGCAGCGAGACTAGCTTCCTCTACAATGAGCAGTTCTTC.

This clonotype was detected ten times or more. This sequence joins TRBV20-1 and TRBJ1-5; D gene unclear. V lost 1 base to trimming and J lost 0 bases, with 10 bases between them. The CDR3 consists of 15 residues. Germline V gene data show CDR1 as DFQATT and CDR2 as SNEGSKA (reference sequence). The CDR3, as DNA: TGCAGTGCTAGAGTTGGCAGGTATAGCAATCAGCCCCAGCATTTT. It translates to CSARVGRYSNQPQHF.